The source of this T cell receptor beta chain is a study of shared clonotypes between healthy human individuals. Trimming shortened V by 3 bases and J by 8 bases, and 15 bases separated the two germline ends. CDR3 size: 14 residues. Germline CDR1 SGDLS, CDR2 YYNGEE. Clones were sequenced by immunoSEQ multiplex PCR, and TCRdb holds only the in-frame ones, with some missing. The table has 400,000 to 500,000 clones, about three quarters seen once; the top ten hold approximately 12%. This clonotype was obtained from a middle-aged woman in good health. Some clones in this sample may be carry-over from other donors' samples. Input material: PBMCs. This chain links TRBV9 with TRBJ2-4, with unresolved D. CDR3 sequence reads: CASSADGKVDIQYF. In DNA, the CDR3 is TGTGCCAGCAGCGCAGACGGAAAGGTAGACATTCAGTACTTC.